This T cell receptor (beta chain) comes out of a study of blood T cells in healthy people across ages. The use of a sample-barcoded 5' primer and a J-beta primer mix characterized a second PCR of about 7 to 12 cycles. TCRdb processed the 5' RACE reads anew with MiXCR; each CDR3 protein has one entry. Of hundreds of thousands of distinct CDR3 sequences in the sample, about 52% are singletons; the top ten hold 51%. The CDR3 length is 16 residues. Looked up from germline, CDR1 is DFQATT and CDR2 is SNEGSKA (reference sequence). V dropped 0 bases and J dropped 4 bases, with 18 bases sitting between them.

Material: blood. The V gene is TRBV20-1, the J gene TRBJ1-2; D gene unclear. This TCR derives from a man in his fifties or sixties in good health. The CDR3 bases are TGCAGTGCTAGAGATCAGCAATTTCGGGTCGGCTATGGCTACACCTTC. Translation gives CSARDQQFRVGYGYTF.